The 8 T cell receptor beta chains listed next were all sequenced from one sample in a study of T cell repertoires in cytomegalovirus infection. TCRdb re-derived calls from the reads in MiXCR, one entry per CDR3 protein. The data hold more than 400,000 distinct CDR3 sequences, with around a quarter observed a single time. Sequenced sample: PBMCs. The receptors here all came from a human donor in good health (CMV status not recorded). Some clones in this sample may be carry-over from other donors' samples.

This clonotype was detected ten times or more. The CDR3 bases are TGTGCCAGCTCATTCCGGGACGCCCCGAAGGGGGAAGAGACCCAGTACTTC. As protein: CASSFRDAPKGEETQYF. The J gene is TRBJ2-5, the V gene TRBV7-9; a possible D gene is TRBD1 (6 bases). Trimming stripped 8 bases from V and 3 bases from J, with 25 bases between. The CDR3 is 17 residues long. CDR1 is SEHNR, CDR2 FQNEAQ, per germline (reference sequence).

Only a few counts were recorded for this clonotype. V usage is TRBV19 and J usage is TRBJ1-3; D unresolved. CDR1 is LNHDA, CDR2 SQIVND, per germline (reference sequence). Trimming pared 10 bases from V and 1 base from J, leaving 5 bases between. This CDR3 region has 11 residues. The CDR3: CATCSGNTIYF. The CDR3 bases are TGTGCCACATGTTCTGGAAACACCATATATTTT.

This clonotype was detected a few times. V is TRBV20-1 and J is TRBJ1-5, with D perhaps matching TRBD1 (6 bases). Trimming removed 5 bases from V and 0 bases from J, with 14 bases in between. CDR3 length equals 15 residues. Germline CDR1 and CDR2: DFQATT and SNEGSKA (reference sequence). The CDR3 reads CSAGGLVSSNQPQHF. The CDR3 DNA reads as TGCAGTGCTGGGGGGCTGGTGAGTAGCAATCAGCCCCAGCATTTT.

The CDR3 sequence: CASRSRQALTEKLFF. The DNA of the CDR3 is TGTGCCAGCAGGAGTAGACAGGCCCTTACGGAAAAACTGTTTTTT. This sequence joins TRBV2 and TRBJ1-4, with D perhaps matching TRBD1 (6 bases). The V gene lost 6 bases and the J gene lost 8 bases, with 19 bases spanning the gap. The germline V gene has CDR1 SNHLY and CDR2 FYNNEI. This CDR3 has 15 amino acids.

The chain is built from TRBV9 and TRBJ2-5; 10 bases map to TRBD1. This CDR3 is 18 amino acids long. Germline CDR1 SGDLS, CDR2 YYNGEE. The V gene end was trimmed by 0 bases and the J gene end by 0 bases; junction bases not matched to a gene: 8. The CDR3 protein is CASSVGARDRGHQETQYF. CDR3 sequence (DNA): TGTGCCAGCAGCGTAGGGGCGAGGGACAGGGGACACCAAGAGACCCAGTACTTC. Full variable domain (remainder filled in from reference TRBV9 and TRBJ2-5): DSGVTQTPKHLITATGQRVTLRCSPRSGDLSVYWYQQSLDQGLQFLIQYYNGEERAKGNILERFSAQQFPDLHSELNLSSLELGDSALYFCASSVGARDRGHQETQYFGPGTRLLVL.

V usage is TRBV12-3 or TRBV12-4 and J usage is TRBJ2-2; D is possibly TRBD2 (7 bases). This CDR3 is 15 amino acids long. The V and J ends lost 5 bases and 4 bases respectively, with 14 bases between them. CDR3 sequence: CASSEGGDGTGELFF. The CDR3 nucleotides are TGTGCCAGCAGTGAGGGGGGGGACGGCACCGGGGAGCTGTTTTTT.

The chain joins TRBV7-9 to TRBJ2-5; TRBD1 or TRBD2 may be the D gene (5 bases each). This CDR3 is built from 15 residues. Trimming cost V 5 bases and J 2 bases, with 15 bases left between them. The germline gives CDR1 SEHNR, CDR2 FQNEAQ (reference sequence). CDR3 sequence reads: CASSENRGSQETQYF. CDR3 sequence (DNA): TGTGCCAGCAGCGAGAACCGGGGCTCACAAGAGACCCAGTACTTC.

This clonotype was counted between two and nine times. The rearrangement uses TRBV28 and TRBJ1-2, with D possibly matching TRBD1 (6 bases). Germline CDR1 reads MDHEN; CDR2 reads SYDVKM. The CDR3 is 15 amino acids. The ends were cut back, 8 bases at V and 7 bases at J, with 23 bases in the middle. This CDR3 is CASHVPGGGQGGYTF. The CDR3 DNA sequence: TGTGCCAGCCACGTGCCGGGGGGGGGCCAAGGTGGCTACACCTTC.